The 28 T cell receptor beta chains given below trace back to one sample, sequenced in a study of T cell responses to AZD1222 COVID-19 vaccine. Sequencing used immunoSEQ multiplex PCR; TCRdb keeps in-frame clones, though not all of them. Here the sample spans some 130,000 clones, 75% to 95% being singletons. Sample: peripheral blood, taken 28 days after the second AZD1222 dose. These receptors were collected from an adult who received the AZD1222 COVID-19 vaccine.

This chain joins TRBV7-9 and TRBJ1-2, with 8 bases lining up with TRBD1. The CDR3 contains 15 residues. CDR1 is SEHNR and CDR2 is FQNEAQ in the germline V gene (reference sequence). V was pared by 3 bases and J by 4 bases, with 7 bases of the junction left unmatched. The CDR3: CASSFYGQGAYGYTF. The DNA for the CDR3 is TGTGCCAGCAGCTTCTACGGACAGGGAGCCTATGGCTACACCTTC.

The gene calls are TRBV6-1 and TRBJ1-3; D unclear. Trimming left V 2 bases short and J 2 bases short, with 7 bases between. The CDR3 spans 14 residues. CDR1 MNHNS and CDR2 SASEGT come from the germline V gene. The CDR3 sequence is CASSERGAGNTIYF. The CDR3 nucleotides read TGTGCCAGCAGTGAACGAGGCGCTGGAAACACCATATATTTT.

This chain uses TRBV23-1 with TRBJ2-7, with D perhaps assigned TRBD1 or TRBD2 (5 bases each). TRBV23-1 is filed as an ORF, its function uncertain. Trimming pared 6 bases from V and 3 bases from J, leaving 27 bases between. The CDR3 loop spans 18 amino acids. This CDR3 reads CASSRPFPGWGRSYEQYV. CDR3 DNA sequence: TGCGCCAGCAGCCGACCTTTTCCCGGGTGGGGACGGAGCTACGAGCAGTACGTC.

The rearrangement links TRBV30 to TRBJ1-2; tentative D call: TRBD1 (5 bases). The V gene lost 1 base and the J gene lost 4 bases, with 7 bases spanning the gap. The CDR3 is 12 amino acids. Germline CDR1 is GTSNPN and CDR2 is SVGIG (reference sequence). The CDR3 nucleotides read TGTGCCTGGAGTGGAGGGGTCTATGGCTACACCTTC. It encodes CAWSGGVYGYTF.

The genes are TRBV19 and TRBJ1-2; perhaps TRBD1 as D (6 bases). The CDR3 totals 15 residues. The V end was cut by 3 bases, the J end by 1 base, with 12 bases between. Germline CDR1 and CDR2: LNHDA and SQIVND (reference sequence). CDR3: CASSISTGGNYGYTF. The CDR3 nucleotides read TGTGCCAGTAGTATTTCGACAGGCGGTAACTATGGCTACACCTTC.

The chain couples TRBV19 to TRBJ1-6; possibly TRBD1 for D (6 bases). Germline-derived CDR1 and CDR2 are LNHDA and SQIVND (reference sequence). V dropped 7 bases and J dropped 6 bases, with 13 bases sitting between them. CDR3 length equals 14 residues. CDR3 DNA sequence: TGTGCCAGTACCCGGACAGTTCCTAATTCACCCCTCCACTTT. It encodes CASTRTVPNSPLHF.

The chain joins TRBV5-1 to TRBJ1-2; D gene uncertain. The germline V and J ends were trimmed by 5 bases and 3 bases, with 17 bases remaining between them. Looked up from germline, CDR1 is SGHRS and CDR2 is YFSETQ. The CDR3 is 15 residues long. As DNA, the CDR3 is TGCGCCAGCAGGTCCTTGGGCACCTGGGACTATGGCTACACCTTC. Translating it yields CASRSLGTWDYGYTF.

The J gene is TRBJ2-3, the V gene TRBV7-2; maybe TRBD2 (6 bases). Per the germline V gene, CDR1 is SGHTA and CDR2 is FQGNSA. The CDR3 length is 16 residues. With 1 base removed from V and 6 bases from J, the gap between germline ends came to 17 bases. CDR3 sequence: CASSLGGLGGADTQYF. CDR3 in DNA: TGTGCCAGCAGCTTAGGTGGGCTAGGAGGGGCGGATACGCAGTATTTT.

This clone was counted a single time. The V gene is TRBV2, the J gene TRBJ2-7, with 7 bases matching TRBD2. V was clipped by 7 bases and J by 1 base; unmatched bases: 10. This CDR3 has 15 amino acids. Per the germline V gene, CDR1 is SNHLY and CDR2 is FYNNEI. CDR3 DNA: TGTGCCAGCACTTTCTCGCGGGAGAAGTCCTACGAGCAGTACGTC. Protein product: CASTFSREKSYEQYV.

The chain has TRBV5-1 and TRBJ1-1; D possibly corresponds to TRBD1 (5 bases). Germline V gene lookup returns CDR1 SGHRS and CDR2 YFSETQ. The germline V and J ends were trimmed by 0 bases and 4 bases, with 16 bases remaining between them. The CDR3 length is 16 residues. CDR3 region: CASSLEPGLWITEAFF. DNA of the CDR3: TGCGCCAGCAGCTTGGAACCAGGGTTATGGATCACTGAAGCTTTCTTT.

The genes are TRBV19 and TRBJ1-5; D uncertain. V was pared by 0 bases and J by 1 base, with 7 bases between. This CDR3 contains 15 residues. From germline, CDR1 is LNHDA and CDR2 SQIVND (reference sequence). The CDR3 DNA reads TGTGCCAGTAGTATAGATGGGCGGAGCAATCAGCCCCAGCATTTT. Translation: CASSIDGRSNQPQHF.

V is TRBV5-1 and J is TRBJ2-3, with 9 bases matching TRBD2. The CDR3 is 16 amino acids. Losses at the gene ends were 0 bases for V and 2 bases for J; bases not matched to a gene: 4. Germline V lookup: CDR1 SGHRS, CDR2 YFSETQ. DNA for the CDR3: TGCGCCAGCAGCTTGGTTTTAGCGGGAGCCACAGATACGCAGTATTTT. Its translation: CASSLVLAGATDTQYF.

The CDR3 DNA sequence: TGTGCCAGCAGTAGGGACAGGTCCTTAGGCTACACCTTC. It is translated as CASSRDRSLGYTF. The chain employs TRBV12-3 or TRBV12-4 and TRBJ1-2; TRBD1 agrees at 8 bases. The V and J ends lost 5 bases and 8 bases, in that order; junction bases with no gene match: 7. The length of the CDR3 is 13 residues.

The table lists this clone with a count of one. The chain uses TRBV5-1 and TRBJ2-7; unclear D gene. This CDR3 is built from 14 residues. The V end lost 0 bases, the J end lost 3 bases, and 10 bases lay between the germline ends. Germline values: CDR1 SGHRS, CDR2 YFSETQ. In nucleotides, the CDR3 is TGCGCCAGCAGCTTGGAACTTTCATTCTACGAGCAGTACTTC. This sequence encodes CASSLELSFYEQYF. Together with reference TRBV5-1 and TRBJ2-7, the CDR3 gives the full variable domain: KAGVTQTPRYLIKTRGQQVTLSCSPISGHRSVSWYQQTPGQGLQFLFEYFSETQRNKGNFPGRFSGRQFSNSRSEMNVSTLELGDSALYLCASSLELSFYEQYFGPGTRLTVT.

The chain is built from TRBV3-1 (or the pseudogene TRBV3-2) and TRBJ1-6; D not certain. Trimming removed 4 bases at V and 5 bases at J, with 12 bases between. Germline-derived CDR1 and CDR2 are LGHDT and YNNKEL (reference sequence). The CDR3 is 15 residues long. CDR3 nucleotide sequence: TGTGCCAGCAGCCCATGGTTAGAAGATAATTCACCCCTCCACTTT. It translates to CASSPWLEDNSPLHF.

This chain connects TRBV7-2 to TRBJ1-1; D is uncertain. In germline, CDR1 is SGHTA, CDR2 FQGNSA. Trimming removed 1 base from V and 5 bases from J, with 17 bases in between. The CDR3 has 16 residues. Written as DNA, the CDR3 is TGTGCCAGCAGCTTAGTGGCAGGACGCTCGGGGACTGAAGCTTTCTTT. Amino acid sequence: CASSLVAGRSGTEAFF.

The V gene is TRBV3-1 (or the pseudogene TRBV3-2), the J gene TRBJ2-5; D unresolved. The CDR3 runs 12 residues. Per the germline V gene, CDR1 is LGHDT and CDR2 is YNNKEL (reference sequence). V dropped 3 bases and J dropped 4 bases, with 6 bases sitting between them. The CDR3 DNA sequence: TGTGCCAGCAGCCAGGGCCGAGAGACCCAGTACTTC. It translates to CASSQGRETQYF.

The CDR3 spells CASSPGQGIGEQYF. The CDR3 DNA reads as TGTGCCAGCTCACCTGGACAGGGAATAGGCGAGCAGTACTTC. V usage is TRBV18 and J usage is TRBJ2-7, with 8 bases matching TRBD1. Germline-derived CDR1 and CDR2 are KGHSH and LQKENI. With V trimmed by 3 bases and J by 6 bases, 7 bases remained unmatched. The length of the CDR3 is 14 residues. Full variable domain (missing parts from reference TRBV18 and TRBJ2-7): NAGVMQNPRHLVRRRGQEARLRCSPMKGHSHVYWYRQLPEEGLKFMVYLQKENIIDESGMPKERFSAEFPKEGPSILRIQQVVRGDSAAYFCASSPGQGIGEQYFGPGTRLTVT.

This chain uses TRBV12-3 or TRBV12-4 with TRBJ2-7; no firm D call. Trimming took off 4 bases at V and 3 bases at J, with 10 bases between the two ends. The CDR3 runs to 13 residues. CDR3 DNA: TGTGCCAGCAGTTCGGAAATAGTCTACGAGCAGTACGTC. It codes for CASSSEIVYEQYV.

This chain connects TRBV19 to TRBJ1-4; weak D call: TRBD1 (6 bases). The CDR3 covers 17 residues. The V end lost 10 bases, the J end lost 8 bases, and 29 bases lay between the germline ends. Germline assignment: CDR1 LNHDA and CDR2 SQIVND (reference sequence). The CDR3 nucleotides are TGTGCCACGCGCGGGGGACAAGGGGTAATGGGTGGAGAAAAACTGTTTTTT. This encodes CATRGGQGVMGGEKLFF.

The V and J genes are TRBV7-8 and TRBJ2-5, with 15 bases that match TRBD2. Germline CDR1 and CDR2: SGHVS and FQNEAQ. V shed 5 bases, J shed 3 bases, and the junction held 4 bases outside the gene matches. The CDR3 loop spans 16 amino acids. This CDR3 is CASSRGLAGGEETQYF. CDR3 bases: TGTGCCAGCAGCCGAGGACTAGCGGGAGGGGAAGAGACCCAGTACTTC.

The J gene is TRBJ1-5, the V gene TRBV7-8; D is possibly TRBD1 (5 bases). The germline V and J ends were trimmed by 5 bases and 6 bases, with 11 bases remaining between them. From germline, CDR1 is SGHVS and CDR2 FQNEAQ. The CDR3 runs to 13 residues. The CDR3: CASSRSGSQPQHF. For the CDR3, the DNA is TGTGCCAGCAGCCGATCAGGGTCTCAGCCCCAGCATTTT.

The J gene is TRBJ2-1, the V gene TRBV7-9; D perhaps matches TRBD2 (5 bases). V lost 8 bases to trimming and J lost 5 bases, with 16 bases between them. There are 14 residues in the CDR3. Germline CDR1 and CDR2: SEHNR and FQNEAQ (reference sequence). The CDR3 DNA reads TGTGCCAGCGGGCTAATCGAGGGAGACAATGAGCAGTTCTTC. Protein: CASGLIEGDNEQFF.

The V call is TRBV3-1 (or the pseudogene TRBV3-2), the J call TRBJ1-6; D unresolved. The CDR3 has 15 amino acids. With 2 bases removed from V and 7 bases from J, the gap between germline ends came to 12 bases. CDR1 LGHDT and CDR2 YNNKEL come from the germline V gene (reference sequence). The CDR3 sequence: CASSQRSGSNSPLHF. CDR3 sequence (DNA): TGTGCCAGCAGCCAACGGAGCGGCAGCAATTCACCCCTCCACTTT.

The rearrangement joins TRBV4-1 to TRBJ1-2; 8 nucleotides agree with TRBD1. Trimming removed 1 base from V and 5 bases from J; junction bases left unmatched: 6. The CDR3 is 15 residues long. CDR1 and CDR2 (germline): MGHRA, YSYEKL. The CDR3 loop is CASSQGRGRGYGYTF. In DNA, the CDR3 is TGCGCCAGCAGCCAAGGCAGGGGGCGCGGGTATGGCTACACCTTC.

This chain joins TRBV19 and TRBJ1-5; no firm D call. The length of the CDR3 is 15 residues. CDR1 is LNHDA, CDR2 SQIVND, per germline (reference sequence). Trimming took off 5 bases at V and 0 bases at J, with 11 bases between the two ends. Written as DNA, the CDR3 is TGTGCCAGTAGTCCGACAATCTATAGCAATCAGCCCCAGCATTTT. This sequence encodes CASSPTIYSNQPQHF.

The J gene is TRBJ1-1, the V gene TRBV5-1, with a weak D call TRBD1 (6 bases). Looked up from germline, CDR1 is SGHRS and CDR2 is YFSETQ. The CDR3 has 13 amino acids. The V gene lost 4 bases and the J gene lost 0 bases, with 7 bases spanning the gap. The CDR3 DNA reads TGCGCCAGCAGCACAGGGTTGAACACTGAAGCTTTCTTT. It translates to CASSTGLNTEAFF.

V usage is TRBV18 and J usage is TRBJ2-5; D not resolved. This CDR3 has 13 amino acids. V gave up 4 bases and J gave up 4 bases, with 10 bases separating them. Germline V gives CDR1 KGHSH, CDR2 LQKENI. CDR3 loop: CASSRSGPETQYF. The CDR3 DNA reads as TGTGCCAGCTCACGGTCAGGCCCAGAGACCCAGTACTTC.